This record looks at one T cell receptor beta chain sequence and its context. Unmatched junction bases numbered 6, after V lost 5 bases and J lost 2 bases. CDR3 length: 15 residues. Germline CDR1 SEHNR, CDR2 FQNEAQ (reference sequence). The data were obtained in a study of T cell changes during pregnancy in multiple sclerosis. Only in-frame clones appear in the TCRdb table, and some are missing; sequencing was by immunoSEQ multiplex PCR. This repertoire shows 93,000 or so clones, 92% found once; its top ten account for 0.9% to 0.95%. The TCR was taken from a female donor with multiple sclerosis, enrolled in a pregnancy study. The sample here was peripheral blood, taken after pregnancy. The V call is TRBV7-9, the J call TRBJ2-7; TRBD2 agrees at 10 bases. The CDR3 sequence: CASSHGLAEAYEQYF. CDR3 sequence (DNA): TGTGCCAGCAGCCACGGACTAGCGGAGGCCTACGAGCAGTACTTC.